The 2 T cell receptor beta chains below were found in one sample sequenced in a study (dated by TCRdb to about 2015). Libraries were made using multiplex PCR. The sequencer listed for this sample is Ion Torrent PGM. Adaptor-ligated barcode primers were used to amplify TRBV12-4/TRBJ1-2 clonotypes in the roughly 20-patient analysis. The public reads were reanalyzed by TCRdb: fastp trimming at Q25, MiXCR alignment, in-frame beta chains only. Merged by CDR3 protein, the rows form single entries marked with the most common genes and DNA. The sample table records 250 to 400 distinct CDR3 sequences; around 6% of these occur just once. The ten largest clones take up approximately 46% of the sample. Source material: memory CD4+ T cells sorted from blood. The cell subset or site label for this specimen denotes: memory CD4+ T cells, CD4+CD45RO+CD25-. All receptors derive from a female donor with breast cancer.

In this sample, this clonotype is large. The chain employs TRBV12-3 or TRBV12-4 and TRBJ1-2; D gene ambiguous. The CDR3 runs to 15 residues. The germline V and J ends were trimmed by 3 bases and 6 bases, with 17 bases remaining between them. The CDR3: CASSFGGPVLNGYTF. The CDR3 DNA is TGTGCCAGCAGTTTCGGTGGTCCCGTCCTAAATGGCTACACCTTC.

By sample fraction, this clonotype is medium-sized. The chain recombines TRBV12-3 or TRBV12-4 with TRBJ1-2; D is unclear. V dropped 4 bases and J dropped 5 bases, with 14 bases sitting between them. The CDR3 has 14 amino acids. The CDR3 here is CASSSVGPLYGYTF. CDR3 nucleotide sequence: TGTGCCAGCAGTTCTGTTGGGCCCTTATATGGCTACACCTTC.